A single sample is the source of the 11 T cell receptor beta chains below, sequenced in a study of T cell clonality in common variable immunodeficiency. TCRdb's copy holds only in-frame clones and misses some; the assay was immunoSEQ multiplex PCR. The repertoire shows 25,000 to 30,000 clones, none seen only once; the top ten take less than 30%. Overall study findings and caveats: Reportedly, TCR beta sequences from common variable immunodeficiency showed fewer deletions and N-nucleotide insertions.

What these receptors recognize is not known. The sequencing sample was made of peripheral blood mononuclear cells. These receptor sequences come from a human donor with common variable immunodeficiency.

This clone was observed a handful of times. The read ends 3 residues before the CDR3 terminus; that terminus is restored from the germline J gene. This chain joins TRBV7-6 and TRBJ2-5; 8 bases line up with TRBD2. The CDR3 is 18 residues long. V lost 5 bases to trimming and J lost 4 bases; unmatched junction nucleotides: 18. Germline-derived CDR1 and CDR2 are SGHVS and FNYEAQ. The part of the CDR3 DNA that was read is TGTGCCAGCAGCCCAACTGGGGGGAGCGGGGGTATCGGAGAGACC. Residues: CASSPTGGSGGIGET. The full CDR3 protein reads CASSPTGGSGGIGETQYF. Drawing the rest from reference TRBV7-6 and TRBJ2-5, the complete variable domain is GAGVSQSPRYKVTKRGQDVALRCDPISGHVSLYWYRQALGQGPEFLTYFNYEAQQDKSGLPNDRFSAERPEGSISTLTIQRTEQRDSAMYRCASSPTGGSGGIGETQYFGPGTRLLVL.

Comments on this clone: The read falls 3 residues short of the CDR3 end, and the missing part is taken from the germline J gene. The chain employs TRBV18 and TRBJ1-2; 7 nucleotides line up with TRBD1. This CDR3 is built from 14 residues. In germline, CDR1 is KGHSH, CDR2 LQKENI. CDR3 bases read: TGTGCCAGCTCACCACCGGGACAGCCGGTTAGC. Protein sequence: CASSPPGQPVS. The full CDR3 protein is CASSPPGQPVSYTF.

In this sample, this clone turned up many times. The sequenced fragment ends 3 residues before the CDR3 boundary, so the rest is inferred from the germline J gene. The chain employs TRBV18 and TRBJ2-3; tentatively, D is TRBD1 (6 bases). V was clipped by 2 bases and J by 2 bases, with 8 bases between them. This CDR3 is built from 14 residues. CDR1 and CDR2 from the germline V gene are KGHSH and LQKENI. The CDR3 is CASSPTGHTDTQYF. Incomplete CDR3 DNA: TGTGCCAGCTCACCAACAGGGCACACAGATACG.

This clone came up many times. The read is 3 residues too short to cover the CDR3 end, so that end is filled in from the germline J gene. V is TRBV6-4 and J is TRBJ1-6; 9 nucleotides line up with TRBD1. Germline CDR1 and CDR2: MRHNA and SNTAGT. The CDR3 has 16 amino acids. Trimming at V came to 6 bases and at J to 7 bases, leaving 10 bases not matched to a gene. CDR3 sequence: CASSLQGAGTNSPLHF. The sequenced CDR3 bases are TGTGCCAGCAGCTTACAGGGGGCAGGAACGAATTCACCC.

With regard to this clone: The read ends 3 residues before the CDR3 terminus; that terminus is restored from the germline J gene. The genes are TRBV2 and TRBJ2-1, with a tentative D call TRBD2 (5 bases). The V end lost 4 bases, the J end lost 4 bases, and 14 bases lay between the germline ends. The CDR3 contains 15 residues. Germline assignment: CDR1 SNHLY and CDR2 FYNNEI. The sequenced CDR3 bases are TGTGCCAGCAGTGGCCTGCGCGGCGGGTACAATGAG. Its protein product is CASSGLRGGYNE. In full, the CDR3 reads CASSGLRGGYNEQFF.

This clone has a handful of counts. The CDR3 end is not reached by the read, which stops 3 residues before it; the germline J gene fills it in. The chain has TRBV7-8 and TRBJ1-5; 7 nucleotides align to TRBD1. The length of the CDR3 is 15 residues. V lost 1 base to trimming and J lost 2 bases; unmatched junction nucleotides: 2. Per the germline V gene, CDR1 is SGHVS and CDR2 is FQNEAQ. The CDR3 is CASSLVGGGNQPQHF. CDR3 DNA, as far as it was read: TGTGCCAGCAGCTTAGTAGGGGGCGGCAATCAGCCC. Based on the CDR3 plus reference TRBV7-8 and TRBJ1-5, the full variable domain is GAGVSQSPRYKVAKRGQDVALRCDPISGHVSLFWYQQALGQGPEFLTYFQNEAQLDKSGLPSDRFFAERPEGSVSTLKIQRTQQEDSAVYLCASSLVGGGNQPQHFGDGTRLSIL.

This clone was seen more than once but under ten times. The CDR3 sequence is CASRAWAEETQYF. The CDR3 DNA, read in part, is TGTGCCAGCAGAGCCTGGGCAGAAGAGACC. This rearrangement joins TRBV6-2 or TRBV6-3 to TRBJ2-5, with D hard to call. The read stops 3 residues short of the end of the CDR3; the missing end is completed from the germline J gene. The CDR3 covers 13 residues. The germline V gene has CDR1 MNHEY and CDR2 SVGEGT. Trimming removed 6 bases from V and 3 bases from J, with 11 bases in between.

The sample holds many counts of this clone. The read finishes 3 residues shy of the CDR3 end, and the germline J gene is used to complete it. This sequence joins TRBV2 and TRBJ1-5; 7 nucleotides agree with TRBD1. The V and J ends lost 6 bases and 4 bases, in that order; junction bases with no gene match: 3. The CDR3 is made up of 13 amino acids. Germline assignment: CDR1 SNHLY and CDR2 FYNNEI. CDR3 bases read: TGTGCCAGCAGGGGACAGCCTAATCAGCCC. Its translation: CASRGQPNQP. In full, the CDR3 is CASRGQPNQPQHF.

Concerning this clone itself: The read falls 3 residues short of the CDR3 end, and the missing part is taken from the germline J gene. The identical CDR3 is also encoded by other nucleotide sequences in the sample. The chain employs TRBV20-1 and TRBJ2-7; TRBD1 is a possible D gene (6 bases). This CDR3 is 11 amino acids long. Germline lookup yields CDR1 DFQATT and CDR2 SNEGSKA (reference sequence). The V and J ends lost 6 bases and 5 bases respectively, with 11 bases between them. CDR3 protein: CSALQGNEQYF. Incomplete CDR3 DNA: TGCAGTGCCCTACAGGGTAACGAG.

As concerns this clone: The DNA ends 3 residues before the CDR3 does, and the rest of the CDR3 is filled in from the germline J gene. This CDR3 is also generated by other DNA sequences in the sample. The genes are TRBV19 and TRBJ2-5, with D possibly TRBD1 on 6 matching bases. Per germline, CDR1 LNHDA and CDR2 SQIVND (reference sequence). V lost 2 bases, J lost 1 base, and 8 bases lay in between. The CDR3 has 14 residues. CDR3 sequence: CASSIQGPQETQYF. The CDR3 bases that were read are TGTGCCAGTAGTATACAGGGGCCCCAAGAGACC.

This clone was found many times. The CDR3 is cut off 3 residues early in the read; its end comes from the germline J gene. J is TRBJ2-7 and V is TRBV30; no clear D. This CDR3 region has 12 residues. CDR1 and CDR2 from the germline V gene are GTSNPN and SVGIG (reference sequence). The V gene lost 1 base and the J gene lost 2 bases, with 6 bases spanning the gap. The CDR3 loop reads CAWSEITYEQYF. CDR3 DNA, as far as it was read: TGTGCCTGGAGTGAAATCACCTACGAG.